This is a list of T cell receptor beta chains from one sample in a study of T cells after yellow fever vaccination. A single record per CDR3 protein comes from TCRdb applying MiXCR to the 5' RACE reads. The sample has about 340,000 distinct CDR3 sequences, under 15% seen once. Material: CD4+ T cells sorted from PBMCs, obtained 15 days after the yellow fever booster vaccination. All receptors come from a man aged 18 to 35 who received the YFV17D yellow fever vaccine. The conserved cysteine and the conserved F or W are not part of the CDR3 here. The order of the fields is V gene, J gene, D gene, CDR3 protein. D genes are given only for firm matches.

>TRBV29-1|TRBJ2-5|TRBD1
SVRGTGRQETQY
>TRBV5-1|TRBJ2-1|TRBD1
ASSLAPSGGVEQF
>TRBV12-5|TRBJ1-3|-
ASGGNSGNTIY
>TRBV6-2/TRBV6-3|TRBJ1-6|-
ASTIAGDQSPLH
>TRBV27|TRBJ2-2|-
ASSLNRARTGELF
>TRBV7-2|TRBJ1-4|-
ASSSGVTNEKLF
>TRBV6-2/TRBV6-3|TRBJ1-2|-
ASSGGETNSPLGYT
>TRBV9|TRBJ1-1|TRBD1
ASSPWDSQNTEAF
>TRBV6-2/TRBV6-3|TRBJ1-5|TRBD1
ASSSRTGGEAQH
>TRBV20-1|TRBJ2-3|-
SARDPNSVTDTQY
>TRBV4-2|TRBJ2-6|-
ASSQRLSPGANVLT
>TRBV20-1|TRBJ2-1|-
SARAPPGQF
>TRBV5-1|TRBJ2-2|-
ASNLQVPNTGELF
>TRBV20-1|TRBJ2-5|-
SARARGLRETQY
>TRBV5-1|TRBJ2-7|TRBD1
ASSLDGTGHNEQY
>TRBV7-3|TRBJ2-1|TRBD2
ASSPIVRGGGYNEQF
>TRBV12-5|TRBJ2-2|-
ASGRAVGELF
>TRBV4-2|TRBJ2-7|-
ASGGAGRTAEQY
>TRBV10-3|TRBJ2-3|TRBD1
AIQGAGVDTQY